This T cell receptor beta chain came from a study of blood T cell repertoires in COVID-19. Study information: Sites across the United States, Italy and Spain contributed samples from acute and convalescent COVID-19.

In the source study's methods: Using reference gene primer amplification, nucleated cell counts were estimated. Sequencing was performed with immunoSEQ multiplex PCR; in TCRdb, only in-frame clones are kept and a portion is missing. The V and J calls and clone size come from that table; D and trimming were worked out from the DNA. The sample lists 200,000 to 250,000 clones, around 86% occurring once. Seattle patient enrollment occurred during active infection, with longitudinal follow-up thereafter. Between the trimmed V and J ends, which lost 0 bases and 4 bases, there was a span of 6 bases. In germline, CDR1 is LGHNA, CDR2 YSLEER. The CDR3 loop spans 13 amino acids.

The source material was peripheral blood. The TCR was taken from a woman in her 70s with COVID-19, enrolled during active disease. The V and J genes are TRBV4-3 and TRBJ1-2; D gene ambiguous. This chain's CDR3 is CASSQERSYGYTF. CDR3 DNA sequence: TGCGCCAGCAGCCAAGAACGGTCCTATGGCTACACCTTC.